The 18 T cell receptor beta chains listed next were all sequenced from one sample in a study of T cells in Graves' hyperthyroidism and ophthalmopathy. There were TCR beta CDR3 regions amplified from RNA transcripts. With the HTBI primer set, the TCR CDR3 went through a first round of RT-PCR. TCRdb re-analysed the multiplex PCR reads in MiXCR, keeping a single row per CDR3 protein. The sample has over 700,000 distinct CDR3 sequences; approximately 19% are singletons. The sequenced material came from blood. The source of these receptors is a woman between 50 and 59 years old with Graves' hyperthyroidism that later progressed to Graves' ophthalmopathy.

The sample holds many counts of this clonotype. The chain recombines TRBV20-1 with TRBJ2-2; tentatively, D is TRBD2 (6 bases). Looked up from germline, CDR1 is DFQATT and CDR2 is SNEGSKA (reference sequence). The CDR3 runs to 13 residues. V lost 0 bases and J 7 bases, leaving 9 bases between the germline ends. Here the CDR3 reads CSARDLGGGELFF. In DNA form, the CDR3 reads TGCAGTGCTAGAGATCTCGGGGGCGGGGAGCTGTTTTTT.

This clonotype was counted a few times. The chain has TRBV9 and TRBJ1-2, with D possibly being TRBD1 (6 bases). Trimming shortened V by 0 bases and J by 3 bases, and 15 bases separated the two germline ends. The CDR3 extends over 16 amino acids. Germline CDR1 SGDLS, CDR2 YYNGEE. The CDR3 coding sequence is TGTGCCAGCAGCGTAGGAGGTGGGGGCGCGTACTATGGCTACACCTTC. It is translated as CASSVGGGGAYYGYTF.

V is TRBV19 and J is TRBJ2-2; D not resolved. Looked up from germline, CDR1 is LNHDA and CDR2 is SQIVND (reference sequence). This CDR3 has 13 amino acids. V lost 1 base and J lost 5, with 5 bases in between. CDR3 loop: CASSIVGTGELFF. CDR3 DNA sequence: TGTGCCAGTAGTATAGTCGGGACCGGGGAGCTGTTTTTT.

In its sample, this clonotype was seen many times. The chain couples TRBV7-6 to TRBJ2-5; possible D gene TRBD2, 5 bases. The CDR3 has 14 amino acids. Germline V lookup: CDR1 SGHVS, CDR2 FNYEAQ. V was cut by 6 bases and J by 7 bases, with 18 bases left in between. The CDR3 sequence is CASRAGSLRGTQYF. CDR3 in DNA: TGTGCCAGCAGGGCTGGCTCCCTCCGGGGGACCCAGTACTTC.

This clonotype has only a few counts. The chain is built from TRBV12-3 or TRBV12-4 and TRBJ1-3; tentatively, D is TRBD1 (6 bases). The CDR3 contains 15 residues. V was pared by 7 bases and J by 3 bases, with 16 bases between. CDR3: CASTSTGGNGNTIYF. In DNA, the CDR3 is TGTGCCAGCACCAGCACGGGGGGCAATGGAAACACCATATATTTT.

This clonotype was picked up a small number of times. A much larger clone is a single base away; this may be a read error. The J gene is TRBJ1-1, the V gene TRBV9, with no clear D. V gave up 0 bases and J gave up 1 base, with 7 bases separating them. CDR1 is SGDLS and CDR2 is YYNGEE in the germline V gene. The CDR3 covers 14 residues. CDR3 nucleotide sequence: TGTGCCAGCAGCGTAGATGGGAGGAACACTGAAGCTTTCTTT. Translated, it gives CASSVDGRNTEAFF.

There are a few counts of this clonotype. Here the CDR3 reads CASSSDRGYQETQYF. The CDR3 DNA reads as TGTGCCAGCAGTTCGGACAGGGGGTACCAAGAGACCCAGTACTTC. The chain has TRBV7-2 and TRBJ2-5; 10 positions agree with TRBD1. There are 15 residues in the CDR3. Germline CDR1 SGHTA, CDR2 FQGNSA. With 6 bases clipped from V and 0 bases from J, the junction kept 4 bases outside the gene matches.

This clonotype was counted a single time. This is likely a read error, given that the CDR3 carries no conserved phenylalanine or tryptophan at its end. The V gene is TRBV5-5, the J gene TRBJ1-1; 9 bases are shared with TRBD1. CDR1 is SGHKS, CDR2 YYEKEE, per germline (reference sequence). V shed 4 bases and J 0 bases; nucleotides not matched to a gene: 7. The CDR3 is 16 residues long. The DNA for the CDR3 is TGTGCCAGCAGCCCGACGACAGGGGGGATGAACACTGAAGCTTTCCTT. Protein: CASSPTTGGMNTEAFL.

This clonotype was seen only once. The chain links TRBV7-6 to TRBJ2-1; 14 bases map to TRBD2. After removal of 5 bases from V and 5 bases from J, the junction contained 17 bases not matched to a gene. CDR1 SGHVS and CDR2 FNYEAQ come from the germline V gene. The CDR3 consists of 20 residues. DNA of the CDR3: TGTGCCAGCAGCGTCCCCGGGACTAGCGGGGGATACTTGATCCACAATGAGCAGTTCTTC. It specifies CASSVPGTSGGYLIHNEQFF.

The sample holds a few counts of this clonotype. The CDR3 region is CASSPRGTASTDTQYF. The CDR3, as DNA: TGTGCCAGCAGCCCCCGTGGGACAGCTAGCACAGATACGCAGTATTTT. The V gene is TRBV11-2, the J gene TRBJ2-3, with 7 bases aligning to TRBD1. The CDR3 extends over 16 amino acids. Trimming at V came to 5 bases and at J to 0 bases, leaving 8 bases not matched to a gene. In germline, CDR1 is SGHAT, CDR2 FQNNGV.

This clonotype has at least ten counts. The V call is TRBV5-1, the J call TRBJ2-7, with D possibly matching TRBD2 (6 bases). From germline, CDR1 is SGHRS and CDR2 YFSETQ. Trimming took 2 bases from V and 0 from J, leaving 9 bases between them. This CDR3 is built from 14 residues. The CDR3 loop reads CASSFLANSYEQYF. In nucleotides, the CDR3 is TGCGCCAGCAGCTTCCTAGCGAACTCCTACGAGCAGTACTTC.

This rearrangement joins TRBV19 to TRBJ2-5, with D possibly matching TRBD2 (5 bases). The V gene lost 9 bases and the J gene lost 1 base, with 12 bases spanning the gap. The germline gives CDR1 LNHDA, CDR2 SQIVND (reference sequence). This CDR3 is 13 amino acids long. CDR3 in amino acids: CASSGTPQETQYF. The CDR3 region has the DNA TGTGCCAGCAGCGGCACTCCCCAAGAGACCCAGTACTTC.

This clonotype showed up just a few times. CDR3 nucleotides: TGCAGCGTTGAAGACAGAGATACGCAGTATTTT. Encoded protein: CSVEDRDTQYF. The chain is built from TRBV29-1 and TRBJ2-3, with unresolved D. With 0 bases removed from V and 5 bases from J, the gap between germline ends came to 3 bases. CDR1 and CDR2 (germline): SQVTM, ANQGSEA. This CDR3 region has 11 residues.

The rearrangement joins TRBV7-9 to TRBJ1-1, with a weak D call TRBD1 (6 bases). Germline-derived CDR1 and CDR2 are SEHNR and FQNEAQ (reference sequence). The CDR3 has 14 amino acids. With 1 base removed from V and 5 bases from J, the gap between germline ends came to 11 bases. The CDR3 DNA reads as TGTGCCAGCAGCTTAGTAGGGGGGGAAACTGAAGCTTTCTTT. It specifies CASSLVGGETEAFF.

The V call is TRBV29-1, the J call TRBJ1-4; possibly TRBD1 for D (5 bases). Germline assignment: CDR1 SQVTM and CDR2 ANQGSEA. The germline V and J ends were trimmed by 3 bases and 8 bases, with 13 bases remaining between them. The CDR3 is made up of 13 amino acids. The CDR3 loop reads CSVDAGLEEKLFF. The CDR3 coding sequence is TGCAGCGTTGACGCAGGGCTTGAGGAAAAACTGTTTTTT.

The chain couples TRBV14 to TRBJ1-4, with unresolved D. The CDR3 loop spans 14 amino acids. The germline V gene has CDR1 SGHDN and CDR2 FVKESK. The V gene lost 1 base and the J gene lost 8 bases, with 11 bases spanning the gap. This CDR3 reads CASSQGKFGEKLFF. In nucleotides, the CDR3 is TGTGCCAGCAGCCAAGGGAAATTTGGGGAAAAACTGTTTTTT.

The V and J genes are TRBV19 and TRBJ1-1, with no clear D. CDR1 and CDR2 from the germline V gene are LNHDA and SQIVND (reference sequence). This CDR3 contains 15 residues. Trimming removed 1 base from V and 0 bases from J, with 9 bases in between. CDR3 region: CASSIGEDLNTEAFF. The DNA of the CDR3 is TGTGCCAGTAGTATAGGGGAGGACTTGAACACTGAAGCTTTCTTT.

V is TRBV6-2 or TRBV6-3 and J is TRBJ1-6; D is perhaps TRBD1 (6 bases). The CDR3 runs to 15 residues. V gave up 4 bases and J gave up 9 bases, with 16 bases separating them. Looked up from germline, CDR1 is MNHEY and CDR2 is SVGEGT. The CDR3 spells CASSFRSRGGSPLHF. DNA of the CDR3: TGTGCCAGCAGTTTCCGATCCAGGGGCGGTTCACCCCTCCACTTT.